The present T cell receptor beta chain was sequenced within a study of beta chain features in type 1 diabetes. What was sequenced were expressed TCRB transcripts, since all of the isolated RNA had been reverse transcribed. Generated by immunoSEQ multiplex PCR, the TCRdb table keeps only in-frame clones and is missing some. This sample yields approximately 730,000 clones, of which about an eighth are seen a single time; less than 0.025% belongs to the top ten. V lost 5 bases and J lost 3, with 11 bases in between. Germline V gives CDR1 SGHVS, CDR2 FQNEAQ. The CDR3 is 14 amino acids. Study-level points and caveats: In comparison with healthy donors, patients had naive, central memory and Treg TCRB repertoires that appeared more similar. Across all four CD4+ subsets, people with type 1 diabetes showed modestly shorter TCRB CDR3s.

With respect to this clone: Its antigen is as yet unknown.

This chain links TRBV7-8 with TRBJ1-3; no clear D. What was sequenced was naive CD4+ T cells from blood. The TCR sequence derives from a man aged 18 to 30 with type 1 diabetes. CDR3 sequence reads: CASSTGMDGNTIYF. The CDR3 region has the DNA TGTGCCAGCAGCACTGGGATGGATGGAAACACCATATATTTT.